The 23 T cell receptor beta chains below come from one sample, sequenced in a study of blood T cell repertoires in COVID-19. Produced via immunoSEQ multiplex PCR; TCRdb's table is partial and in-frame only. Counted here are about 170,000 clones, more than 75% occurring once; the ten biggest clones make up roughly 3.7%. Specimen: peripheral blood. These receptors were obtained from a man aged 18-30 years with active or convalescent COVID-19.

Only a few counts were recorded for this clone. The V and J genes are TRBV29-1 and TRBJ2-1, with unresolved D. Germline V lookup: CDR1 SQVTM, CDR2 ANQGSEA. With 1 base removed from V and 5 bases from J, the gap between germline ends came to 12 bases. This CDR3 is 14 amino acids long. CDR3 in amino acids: CSVEAPESHNEQFF. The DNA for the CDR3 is TGCAGCGTTGAAGCCCCGGAGTCGCACAATGAGCAGTTCTTC.

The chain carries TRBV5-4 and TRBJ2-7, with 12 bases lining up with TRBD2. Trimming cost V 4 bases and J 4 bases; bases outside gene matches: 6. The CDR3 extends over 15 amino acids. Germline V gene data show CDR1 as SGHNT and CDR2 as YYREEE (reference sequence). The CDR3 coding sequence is TGTGCCAGCAGCACGCGCGGGACTAGCGGGTACGAGCAGTACTTC. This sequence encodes CASSTRGTSGYEQYF.

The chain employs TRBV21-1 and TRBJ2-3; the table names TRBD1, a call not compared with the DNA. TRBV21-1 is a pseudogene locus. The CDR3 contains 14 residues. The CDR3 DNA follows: TGTGCCAGCTTTCCGGGACAGGAAGATTATACGCAGTATTTT. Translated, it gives CASFPGQEDYTQYF.

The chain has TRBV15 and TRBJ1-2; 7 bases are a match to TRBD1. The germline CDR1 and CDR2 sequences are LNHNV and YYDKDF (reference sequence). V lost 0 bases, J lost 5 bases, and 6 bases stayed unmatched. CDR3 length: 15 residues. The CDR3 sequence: CATSRDLGQIYGYTF. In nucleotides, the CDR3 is TGTGCCACCAGCAGAGATCTGGGACAGATATATGGCTACACCTTC.

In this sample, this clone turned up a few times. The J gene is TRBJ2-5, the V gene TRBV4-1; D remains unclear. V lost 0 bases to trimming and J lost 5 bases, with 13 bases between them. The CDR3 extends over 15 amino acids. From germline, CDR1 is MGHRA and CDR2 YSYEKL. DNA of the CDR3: TGCGCCAGCAGCCAAGATGTTTATTTGGAGGAGACCCAGTACTTC. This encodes CASSQDVYLEETQYF.

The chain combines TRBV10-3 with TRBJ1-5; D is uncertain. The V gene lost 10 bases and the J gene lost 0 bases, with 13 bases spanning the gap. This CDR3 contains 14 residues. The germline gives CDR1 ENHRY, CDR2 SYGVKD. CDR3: CATKTPGSNQPQHF. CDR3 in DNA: TGTGCCACGAAGACTCCCGGTAGCAATCAGCCCCAGCATTTT.

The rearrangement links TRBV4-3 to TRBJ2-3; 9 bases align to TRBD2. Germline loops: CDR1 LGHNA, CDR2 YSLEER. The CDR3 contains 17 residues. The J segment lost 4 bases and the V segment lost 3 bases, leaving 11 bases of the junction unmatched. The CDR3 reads CASSQAGGAGGSDTQYF. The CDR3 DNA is TGCGCCAGCAGCCAGGCCGGGGGAGCGGGAGGATCAGATACGCAGTATTTT.

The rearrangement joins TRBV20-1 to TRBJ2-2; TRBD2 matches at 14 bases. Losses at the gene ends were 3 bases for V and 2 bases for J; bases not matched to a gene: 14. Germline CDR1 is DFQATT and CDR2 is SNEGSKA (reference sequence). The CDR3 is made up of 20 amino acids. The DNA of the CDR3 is TGCAGTGCTAGTAAACCCTTGGGACTAGCGGGAGCCTCCAACACCGGGGAGCTGTTTTTT. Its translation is CSASKPLGLAGASNTGELFF.

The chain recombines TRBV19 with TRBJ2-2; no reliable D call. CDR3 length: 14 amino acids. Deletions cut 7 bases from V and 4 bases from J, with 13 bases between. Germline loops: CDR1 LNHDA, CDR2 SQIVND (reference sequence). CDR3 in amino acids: CASTASSGTGELFF. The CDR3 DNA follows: TGTGCCAGTACCGCTTCTAGTGGCACCGGGGAGCTGTTTTTT.

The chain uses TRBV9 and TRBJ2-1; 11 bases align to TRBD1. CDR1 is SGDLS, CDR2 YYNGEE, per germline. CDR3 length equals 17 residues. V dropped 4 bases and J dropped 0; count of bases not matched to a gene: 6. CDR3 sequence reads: CASSHTGTGGSYNEQFF. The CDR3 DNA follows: TGTGCCAGCAGCCACACCGGGACAGGGGGCTCCTACAATGAGCAGTTCTTC.

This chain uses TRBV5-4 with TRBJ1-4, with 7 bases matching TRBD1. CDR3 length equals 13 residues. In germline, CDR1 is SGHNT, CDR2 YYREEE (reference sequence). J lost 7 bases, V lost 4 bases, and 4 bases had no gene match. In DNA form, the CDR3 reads TGTGCCAGCAGCCTCAAGGGGGCTGAAAAACTGTTTTTT. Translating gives CASSLKGAEKLFF.

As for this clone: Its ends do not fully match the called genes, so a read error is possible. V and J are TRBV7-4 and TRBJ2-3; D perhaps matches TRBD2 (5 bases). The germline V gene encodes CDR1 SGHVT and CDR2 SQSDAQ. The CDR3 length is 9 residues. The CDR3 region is CAPAPGDGF. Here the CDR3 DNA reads TGTGCCCCGGCTCCCGGGGATGGATTT.

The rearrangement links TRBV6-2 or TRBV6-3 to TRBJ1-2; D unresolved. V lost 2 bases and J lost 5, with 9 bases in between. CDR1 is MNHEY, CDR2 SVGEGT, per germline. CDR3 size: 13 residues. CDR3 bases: TGTGCCAGCAGTTACCCCCAGGCGTATGGCTACACCTTC. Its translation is CASSYPQAYGYTF.

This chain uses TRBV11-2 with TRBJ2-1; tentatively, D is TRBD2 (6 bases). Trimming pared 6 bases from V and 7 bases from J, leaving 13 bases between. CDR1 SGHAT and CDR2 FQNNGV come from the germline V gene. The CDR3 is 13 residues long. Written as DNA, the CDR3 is TGTGCCAGCAGTCCAACTAGCCTAAATGAGCAGTTCTTC. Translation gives CASSPTSLNEQFF.

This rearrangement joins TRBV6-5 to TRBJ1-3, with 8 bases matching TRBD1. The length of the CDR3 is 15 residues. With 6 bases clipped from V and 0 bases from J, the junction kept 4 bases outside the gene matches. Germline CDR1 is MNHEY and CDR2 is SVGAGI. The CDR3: CASRGQGPSGNTIYF. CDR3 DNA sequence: TGTGCCAGCAGAGGACAGGGACCCTCTGGAAACACCATATATTTT.

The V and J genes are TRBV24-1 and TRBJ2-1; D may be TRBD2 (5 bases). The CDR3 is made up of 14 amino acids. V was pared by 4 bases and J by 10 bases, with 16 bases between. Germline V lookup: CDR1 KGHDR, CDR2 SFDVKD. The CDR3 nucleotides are TGTGCCACCAGTGACCTTGCTGGGAGCCCAGAGCAGTTCTTC. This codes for CATSDLAGSPEQFF.

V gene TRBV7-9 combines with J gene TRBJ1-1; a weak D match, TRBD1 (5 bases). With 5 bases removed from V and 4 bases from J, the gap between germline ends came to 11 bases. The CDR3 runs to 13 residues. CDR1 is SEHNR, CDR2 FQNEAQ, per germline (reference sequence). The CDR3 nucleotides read TGTGCCAGCAGCCCTAGGGGTGCCACTGAAGCTTTCTTT. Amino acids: CASSPRGATEAFF.

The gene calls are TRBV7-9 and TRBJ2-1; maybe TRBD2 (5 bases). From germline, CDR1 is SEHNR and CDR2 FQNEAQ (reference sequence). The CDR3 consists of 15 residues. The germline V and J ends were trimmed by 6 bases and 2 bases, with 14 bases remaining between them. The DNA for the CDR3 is TGTGCCAGCAGTTCAAGGACTCTTACCTACAATGAGCAGTTCTTC. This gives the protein CASSSRTLTYNEQFF.

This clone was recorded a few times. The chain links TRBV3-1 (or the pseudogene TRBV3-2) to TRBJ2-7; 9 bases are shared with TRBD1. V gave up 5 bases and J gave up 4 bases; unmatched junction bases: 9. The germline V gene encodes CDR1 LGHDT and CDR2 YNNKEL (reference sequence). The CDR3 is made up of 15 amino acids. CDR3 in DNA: TGTGCCAGCAGCTCCATACAGGGGACAGGGTACGAGCAGTACGTC. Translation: CASSSIQGTGYEQYV.

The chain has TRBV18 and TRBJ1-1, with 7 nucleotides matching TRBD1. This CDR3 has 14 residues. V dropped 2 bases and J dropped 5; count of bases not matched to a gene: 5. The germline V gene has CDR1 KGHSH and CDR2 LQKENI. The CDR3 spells CASSPEQGRTEAFF. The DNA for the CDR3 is TGTGCCAGCTCACCAGAACAGGGGAGAACTGAAGCTTTCTTT. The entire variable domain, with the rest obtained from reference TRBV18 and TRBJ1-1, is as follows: NAGVMQNPRHLVRRRGQEARLRCSPMKGHSHVYWYRQLPEEGLKFMVYLQKENIIDESGMPKERFSAEFPKEGPSILRIQQVVRGDSAAYFCASSPEQGRTEAFFGQGTRLTVV.

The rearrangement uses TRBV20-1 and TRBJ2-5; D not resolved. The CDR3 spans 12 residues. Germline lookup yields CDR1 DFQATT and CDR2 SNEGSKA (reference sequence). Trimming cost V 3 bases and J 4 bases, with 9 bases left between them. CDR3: CSASTSAETQYF. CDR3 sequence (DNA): TGCAGTGCTAGTACAAGTGCAGAGACCCAGTACTTC.

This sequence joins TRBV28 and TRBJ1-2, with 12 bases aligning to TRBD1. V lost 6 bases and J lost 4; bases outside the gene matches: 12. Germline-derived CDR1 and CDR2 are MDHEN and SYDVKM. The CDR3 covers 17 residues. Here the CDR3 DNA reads TGTGCCAGCAGCTCTCCGGGGACAGGGGGCTTAGTCTATGGCTACACCTTC. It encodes CASSSPGTGGLVYGYTF.

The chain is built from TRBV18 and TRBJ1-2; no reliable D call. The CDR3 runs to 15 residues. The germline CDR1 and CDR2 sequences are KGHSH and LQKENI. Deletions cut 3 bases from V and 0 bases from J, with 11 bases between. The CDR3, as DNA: TGTGCCAGCTCACCCCTGGGCAGTCCTAACTATGGCTACACCTTC. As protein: CASSPLGSPNYGYTF.